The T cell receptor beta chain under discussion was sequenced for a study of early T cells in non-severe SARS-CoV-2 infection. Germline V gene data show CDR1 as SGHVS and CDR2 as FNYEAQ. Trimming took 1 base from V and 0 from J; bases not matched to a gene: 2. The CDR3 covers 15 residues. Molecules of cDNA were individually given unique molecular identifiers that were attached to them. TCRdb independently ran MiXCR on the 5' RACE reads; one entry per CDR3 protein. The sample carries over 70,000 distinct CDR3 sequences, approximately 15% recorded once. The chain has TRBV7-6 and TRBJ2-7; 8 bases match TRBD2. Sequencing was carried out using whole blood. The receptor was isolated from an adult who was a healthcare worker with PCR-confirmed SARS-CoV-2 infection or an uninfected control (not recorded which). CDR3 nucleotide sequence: TGTGCCAGCAGCTTAGAGCGGGAGCGCTCCTACGAGCAGTACTTC. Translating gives CASSLERERSYEQYF.